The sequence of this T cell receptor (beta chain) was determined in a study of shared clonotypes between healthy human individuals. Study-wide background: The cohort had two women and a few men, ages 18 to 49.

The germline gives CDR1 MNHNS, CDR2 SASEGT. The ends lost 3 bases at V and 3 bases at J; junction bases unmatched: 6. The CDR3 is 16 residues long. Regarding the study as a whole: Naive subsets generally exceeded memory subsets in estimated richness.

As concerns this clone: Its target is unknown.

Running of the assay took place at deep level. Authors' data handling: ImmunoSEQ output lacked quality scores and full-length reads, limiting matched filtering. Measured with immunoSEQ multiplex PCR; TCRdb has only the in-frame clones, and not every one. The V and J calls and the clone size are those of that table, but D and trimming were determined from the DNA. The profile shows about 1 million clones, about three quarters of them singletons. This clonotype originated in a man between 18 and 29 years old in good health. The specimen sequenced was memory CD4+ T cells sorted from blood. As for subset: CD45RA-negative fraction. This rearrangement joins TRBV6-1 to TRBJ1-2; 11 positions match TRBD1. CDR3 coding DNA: TGTGCCAGCAGTGACCAGGACAGGGGGCATGACTATGGCTACACCTTC. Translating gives CASSDQDRGHDYGYTF.